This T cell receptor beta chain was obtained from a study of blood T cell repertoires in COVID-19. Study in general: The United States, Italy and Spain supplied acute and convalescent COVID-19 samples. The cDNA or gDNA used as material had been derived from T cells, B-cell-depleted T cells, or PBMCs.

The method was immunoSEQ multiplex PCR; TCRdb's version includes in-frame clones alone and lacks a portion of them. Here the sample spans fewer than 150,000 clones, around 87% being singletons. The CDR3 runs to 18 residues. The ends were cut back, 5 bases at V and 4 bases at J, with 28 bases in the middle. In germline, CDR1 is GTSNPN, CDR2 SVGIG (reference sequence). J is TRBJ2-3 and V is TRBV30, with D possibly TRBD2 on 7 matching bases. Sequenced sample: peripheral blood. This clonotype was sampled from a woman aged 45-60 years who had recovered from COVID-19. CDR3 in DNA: TGTGCCTGGGGCATAAGGGGGGGCGCGGGGAGTTTTTCAGATACGCAGTATTTT. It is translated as CAWGIRGGAGSFSDTQYF.